The 29 T cell receptor beta chains presented below share a single source sample, sequenced in a study of low-dose radiotherapy and immunotherapy resistance in tumors. With a constant-region primer and a V-primer adapter, TCRs were subjected to about 20 PCR cycles of amplification. TCRdb itself ran the reads through MiXCR, one entry per CDR3 protein. The sample includes tens of thousands of distinct CDR3 sequences, approximately 12% seen only once; the top ten take roughly 6.4%. Described time point: before trial treatment. This sample comprised PBMCs, obtained before treatment. Receptors originate from a female donor with ovarian cancer.

This clonotype was recorded at least ten times. The J gene is TRBJ1-1, the V gene TRBV9; maybe TRBD1 (6 bases). Germline loops: CDR1 SGDLS, CDR2 YYNGEE. The ends were cut back, 4 bases at V and 5 bases at J, with 15 bases in the middle. This CDR3 is built from 14 residues. CDR3 in DNA: TGTGCCAGCAGCTCCCCGGGGGGGGCGACTGAAGCTTTCTTT. Amino acid sequence: CASSSPGGATEAFF.

This clonotype was observed at least ten times. The chain combines TRBV20-1 with TRBJ2-4; D is undetermined. There are 14 residues in the CDR3. From germline, CDR1 is DFQATT and CDR2 SNEGSKA (reference sequence). V gave up 6 bases and J gave up 3 bases, with 15 bases separating them. CDR3 residues: CSAQDPWGKNIQYF. The CDR3 bases are TGCAGTGCCCAGGACCCCTGGGGCAAAAACATTCAGTACTTC.

This clonotype came up many times. This chain joins TRBV2 and TRBJ1-3; TRBD1 matches at 7 bases. The CDR3 contains 13 residues. V shed 6 bases, J shed 2 bases, and the junction held 1 base outside the gene matches. Per the germline V gene, CDR1 is SNHLY and CDR2 is FYNNEI. The CDR3 loop is CASSDRAGNTIYF. DNA of the CDR3: TGTGCCAGCAGCGACAGGGCTGGAAACACCATATATTTT.

This clonotype was seen repeatedly, ten times or more. This chain uses TRBV2 with TRBJ2-7; D is possibly TRBD1 (8 bases). Per the germline V gene, CDR1 is SNHLY and CDR2 is FYNNEI. V gave up 2 bases and J gave up 5 bases, with 16 bases separating them. The CDR3 is 15 residues long. CDR3 sequence (DNA): TGTGCCAGCAGTGAATACAGGGGGGGTTCCCACGAGCAGTACTTC. Translation gives CASSEYRGGSHEQYF.

This clonotype was detected many times. The chain uses TRBV28 and TRBJ2-7; D remains unclear. The CDR3 length is 12 residues. Germline V gene data show CDR1 as MDHEN and CDR2 as SYDVKM. Trimming shortened V by 6 bases and J by 6 bases, and 12 bases separated the two germline ends. CDR3 in amino acids: CASSSQTLEQYF. In DNA, the CDR3 is TGTGCCAGCAGCTCCCAGACTCTCGAGCAGTACTTC. The full variable domain, in which reference TRBV28 and TRBJ2-7 provide the parts outside the CDR3, is DVKVTQSSRYLVKRTGEKVFLECVQDMDHENMFWYRQDPGLGLRLIYFSYDVKMKEKGDIPEGYSVSREKKERFSLILESASTNQTSMYLCASSSQTLEQYFGPGTRLTVT.

This clonotype was seen repeatedly, ten times or more. The J gene is TRBJ2-1, the V gene TRBV19, with TRBD2 matching 13 bases. J gave up 2 bases and V 7 bases, and 8 bases lay outside the gene matches. CDR3 length: 17 residues. CDR1 LNHDA and CDR2 SQIVND come from the germline V gene (reference sequence). CDR3 loop: CASTTGLAGRTYNEQFF. The DNA for the CDR3 is TGTGCCAGTACCACGGGACTAGCGGGGCGTACCTACAATGAGCAGTTCTTC.

This clonotype has just a few counts. The CDR3 sequence: CASTLGETQYF. The CDR3 DNA reads TGTGCCAGCACCCTGGGAGAGACCCAGTACTTC. The rearrangement uses TRBV28 and TRBJ2-5, with unresolved D. The germline V and J ends were trimmed by 7 bases and 4 bases, with 7 bases remaining between them. In germline, CDR1 is MDHEN, CDR2 SYDVKM. CDR3 length: 11 amino acids.

By share, this clonotype ranks as medium-sized. The V gene is TRBV10-3, the J gene TRBJ2-1; D gene unclear. V lost 7 bases and J lost 5, with 3 bases in between. The V gene's germline CDR1 is ENHRY and CDR2 SYGVKD. CDR3 length: 10 residues. CDR3 in amino acids: CAIMDNEQFF. As DNA, the CDR3 is TGTGCCATCATGGACAATGAGCAGTTCTTC.

The genes are TRBV11-2 and TRBJ2-1; no definite D call. Germline loops: CDR1 SGHAT, CDR2 FQNNGV. V was clipped by 5 bases and J by 4 bases, with 12 bases between them. The length of the CDR3 is 14 residues. DNA for the CDR3: TGTGCCAGCAGCGTTGAGTTGGGGTACAATGAGCAGTTCTTC. Translated, it gives CASSVELGYNEQFF.

Many counts were recorded for this clonotype. The chain carries TRBV7-9 and TRBJ1-1; 10 positions agree with TRBD1. Germline V gene data show CDR1 as SEHNR and CDR2 as FQNEAQ (reference sequence). V shed 3 bases and J 3 bases; nucleotides not matched to a gene: 1. The CDR3 has 14 residues. The CDR3 here is CASSLDRGDTEAFF. CDR3 bases: TGTGCCAGCAGCTTGGACAGGGGGGACACTGAAGCTTTCTTT.

At least ten counts were recorded for this clonotype. The V and J genes are TRBV20-1 and TRBJ2-3; D is possibly TRBD1 (5 bases). There are 11 residues in the CDR3. Germline-derived CDR1 and CDR2 are DFQATT and SNEGSKA (reference sequence). V was cut by 6 bases and J by 5 bases, with 9 bases left in between. CDR3 amino acids: CSAQGKDTQYF. As DNA, the CDR3 is TGCAGTGCCCAGGGCAAAGATACGCAGTATTTT.

This clonotype was observed at least ten times. The J gene is TRBJ2-3, the V gene TRBV30; D possibly corresponds to TRBD2 (6 bases). This CDR3 comprises 15 residues. CDR1 is GTSNPN, CDR2 SVGIG, per germline (reference sequence). V was clipped by 3 bases and J by 3 bases, with 16 bases between them. The CDR3 here is CAWSQLAAKTDTQYF. The CDR3 DNA reads TGTGCCTGGAGCCAACTAGCTGCTAAAACAGATACGCAGTATTTT.

In its sample, this clonotype was seen many times. The chain is built from TRBV5-1 and TRBJ1-4, with D tentatively TRBD1 (5 bases). The CDR3 covers 15 residues. Trimming stripped 3 bases from V and 7 bases from J, with 16 bases between. Germline V gene lookup returns CDR1 SGHRS and CDR2 YFSETQ. DNA for the CDR3: TGCGCCAGCAGCTCAACAGGCCAGCCCGGTGAAAAACTGTTTTTT. Residues: CASSSTGQPGEKLFF.

This clonotype was detected many times. Relative to the germline gene, one junction end is altered; a read error may explain this. V and J are TRBV5-1 and TRBJ2-7; a weak D match, TRBD1 (5 bases). Germline V gene lookup returns CDR1 SGHRS and CDR2 YFSETQ. The CDR3 is made up of 14 amino acids. CDR3 in DNA: TGTGCCAGCAGCTTGCGCAGGGTCTTTTATGGGCAGTACTTC. Encoded protein: CASSLRRVFYGQYF.

This clonotype was counted ten times or more. The chain uses TRBV2 and TRBJ2-2, with 14 nucleotides matching TRBD2. This CDR3 spans 15 amino acids. Per the germline V gene, CDR1 is SNHLY and CDR2 is FYNNEI. Trimming at V came to 6 bases and at J to 3 bases, leaving 0 bases not matched to a gene. CDR3 bases: TGTGCCAGCAGGGGACTAGCGGGGGACACCGGGGAGCTGTTTTTT. Protein product: CASRGLAGDTGELFF.

This clonotype was seen ten or more times. The genes are TRBV6-5 and TRBJ1-2; possible D gene TRBD1, 6 bases. From germline, CDR1 is MNHEY and CDR2 SVGAGI. This CDR3 has 14 amino acids. The ends were cut back, 7 bases at V and 6 bases at J, with 18 bases in the middle. CDR3 sequence reads: CASTSGGGIHGYTF. As DNA, the CDR3 is TGTGCCAGCACCTCCGGAGGGGGAATACATGGCTACACCTTC.

This clonotype appeared many times. A read error may produce the germline difference seen at one junction end. V gene TRBV12-3 or TRBV12-4 combines with J gene TRBJ1-6; tentative D call: TRBD1 (6 bases). The CDR3 has 14 residues. The chain's CDR3 is CASTLTGSSSPLHF. For the CDR3, the DNA is TGTGCCAGCACTTTAACAGGGAGTTCTTCACCCCTCCACTTT.

This clonotype was observed many times. The chain has TRBV15 and TRBJ2-1; D ambiguous. Per germline, CDR1 LNHNV and CDR2 YYDKDF (reference sequence). The CDR3 is 15 residues long. Trimming pared 5 bases from V and 8 bases from J, leaving 19 bases between. CDR3 DNA: TGTGCCACCAGCGGCCAAGGGTCAGTACTCCATGAGCAGTTCTTC. Protein sequence: CATSGQGSVLHEQFF. Variable domain in full (rest from reference TRBV15 and TRBJ2-1): DAMVIQNPRYQVTQFGKPVTLSCSQTLNHNVMYWYQQKSSQAPKLLFHYYDKDFNNEADTPDNFQSRRPNTSFCFLDIRSPGLGDTAMYLCATSGQGSVLHEQFFGPGTRLTVL.

The sample holds many counts of this clonotype. The chain joins TRBV9 to TRBJ1-6; 7 positions agree with TRBD1. V gave up 4 bases and J gave up 7 bases; unmatched junction bases: 8. The CDR3 totals 15 residues. CDR1 is SGDLS and CDR2 is YYNGEE in the germline V gene. CDR3 residues: CASSSRTGINSPLHF. The CDR3 DNA reads TGTGCCAGCAGCTCCCGGACAGGAATAAATTCACCCCTCCACTTT.

This clonotype showed up many times. V is TRBV30 and J is TRBJ1-2; D gene unclear. Germline V gene sequence: CDR1 GTSNPN, CDR2 SVGIG (reference sequence). Between the trimmed V and J ends, which lost 0 bases and 7 bases, there was a span of 6 bases. The CDR3 has 11 residues. The CDR3 is CAWSVLTGYTF. The CDR3 bases are TGTGCCTGGAGTGTACTAACTGGCTACACCTTC.

As to this clonotype: A far larger clone is just one base off, so this is likely a read error. The chain employs TRBV28 and TRBJ2-1, with 8 bases matching TRBD1. After removal of 3 bases from V and 10 bases from J, the junction contained 14 bases not matched to a gene. Germline V gene data show CDR1 as MDHEN and CDR2 as SYDVKM. This CDR3 is 16 amino acids long. The CDR3 here is CASSFGAWTGQYEQFF. The DNA for the CDR3 is TGTGCCAGCAGTTTCGGGGCATGGACAGGGCAATACGAGCAGTTCTTC.

This clonotype occurred many times. This chain connects TRBV30 to TRBJ2-6; D gene uncertain. Trimming removed 7 bases at V and 0 bases at J, with 7 bases between. This CDR3 comprises 13 residues. Per the germline V gene, CDR1 is GTSNPN and CDR2 is SVGIG (reference sequence). In nucleotides, the CDR3 is TGTGCCTCTTGGGTCTCTGGGGCCAACGTCCTGACTTTC. It specifies CASWVSGANVLTF.

This clonotype was seen ten or more times. CDR3: CASSMWSSGDDEQYF. The CDR3 DNA sequence: TGTGCCAGTAGTATGTGGTCGTCAGGGGATGACGAGCAGTACTTC. The V gene is TRBV19, the J gene TRBJ2-7, with D perhaps matching TRBD1 (6 bases). V was pared by 3 bases and J by 5 bases, with 17 bases between. The CDR3 is 15 amino acids. CDR1 and CDR2 from the germline V gene are LNHDA and SQIVND (reference sequence).

This clonotype ranks as medium-sized. The chain carries TRBV28 and TRBJ2-7, with D hard to call. CDR3 size: 14 residues. V lost 6 bases, J lost 0 bases, and 12 bases lay in between. Germline assignment: CDR1 MDHEN and CDR2 SYDVKM. The CDR3 here is CASSRRVSSYEQYF. The CDR3 DNA reads TGTGCCAGCAGCCGTCGGGTGAGCTCCTACGAGCAGTACTTC.

With respect to this clonotype: This is likely an artifact of a read error, given a far larger clone one base away. The genes are TRBV7-4 and TRBJ2-7; D unclear. The CDR3 length is 14 residues. The germline V gene has CDR1 SGHVT and CDR2 SQSDAQ. CDR3: CASRPTHSRYEQYF. CDR3 nucleotide sequence: TGCGCCAGCAGGCCGACGCACTCCCGCTACGAGCAGTACTTC. The entire variable domain, with the rest obtained from reference TRBV7-4 and TRBJ2-7, is as follows: GAGVSQSPRYKVAKRGRDVALRCDSISGHVTLYWYRQTLGQGSEVLTYSQSDAQRDKSGRPSGRFSAERPERSVSTLKIQRTEQGDSAVYLCASRPTHSRYEQYFGPGTRLTVT.

The chain uses TRBV6-1 and TRBJ2-7; TRBD1 matches at 10 bases. This CDR3 comprises 14 residues. Germline CDR1 MNHNS, CDR2 SASEGT. Unmatched junction bases numbered 6, after V lost 4 bases and J lost 6 bases. For the CDR3, the DNA is TGTGCCAGCAGTGGGACAGGGGGTTTGGGCGAGCAGTACTTC. Its translation: CASSGTGGLGEQYF.

This clonotype was detected many times. The V and J genes are TRBV7-2 and TRBJ2-2; no definite D call. Germline assignment: CDR1 SGHTA and CDR2 FQGNSA. This CDR3 has 15 amino acids. The V gene lost 5 bases and the J gene lost 4 bases, with 14 bases spanning the gap. The CDR3 DNA sequence: TGTGCCAGCAGCCCCCAGTCATCGGGCACCGGGGAGCTGTTTTTT. Translated, it gives CASSPQSSGTGELFF.

J is TRBJ2-7 and V is TRBV3-1; D perhaps matches TRBD1 (7 bases). The CDR3 is 12 amino acids. The germline V gene has CDR1 LGHDT and CDR2 YNNKEL (reference sequence). CDR3 in DNA: TGTGCGGCGGGGCAGGGGGTCTACGAGCAGTACTTC. Encoded protein: CAAGQGVYEQYF.

This clonotype appeared many times. V and J are TRBV2 and TRBJ1-2; no clear D. CDR1 and CDR2 from the germline V gene are SNHLY and FYNNEI. The CDR3 sequence is 13 residues long. Trimming took off 5 bases at V and 7 bases at J, with 14 bases between the two ends. CDR3 sequence reads: CASSSDGSGGYTF. The CDR3 DNA follows: TGTGCCAGCAGTTCGGACGGGTCCGGTGGCTACACCTTC.